These 30 T cell receptor beta chains came from one sample sequenced in a study of regulatory T cells. Study findings and constraints: Hydrophobic residues at CDR3 positions 6 and 7 were enriched in conventional CD4+ T cells of CD3G-deficient patients.

Primers: 52 TRBV forward and 13 TRBJ reverse. The protocol was immunoSEQ multiplex PCR, while the TCRdb copy is restricted to in-frame clones and leaves out a portion. There are tens of thousands of clones in the sample; approximately 91% occur only once, and about 2.5% lies in the top ten. No antigens are known for them. Sequenced material: conventional CD4+ T cells sorted from blood. All receptors derive from a person in their late teens or twenties with CD3G deficiency.

This chain joins TRBV27 and TRBJ2-7; possibly TRBD1 for D (6 bases). The CDR3 covers 13 residues. V was clipped by 4 bases and J by 6 bases, with 13 bases between them. Germline-derived CDR1 and CDR2 are MNHEY and SMNVEV (reference sequence). The CDR3 region is CASSSNRVGEQYF. CDR3 nucleotide sequence: TGTGCCAGCAGTTCGAACAGGGTTGGCGAGCAGTACTTC.

The rearrangement uses TRBV5-1 and TRBJ2-5, with TRBD2 matching over 9 bases. Trimming cost V 1 base and J 6 bases; bases outside gene matches: 7. The germline gives CDR1 SGHRS, CDR2 YFSETQ. The CDR3 has 15 residues. The CDR3 sequence is CASSLSGGPEKTQYF. The CDR3 DNA is TGCGCCAGCAGCTTGAGCGGGGGGCCAGAAAAGACCCAGTACTTC.

V usage is TRBV6-6 and J usage is TRBJ1-4; D uncertain. The CDR3 sequence is 14 residues long. Trimming cost V 5 bases and J 8 bases, with 15 bases left between them. Germline loops: CDR1 MNHNY, CDR2 SVGAGI (reference sequence). In DNA form, the CDR3 reads TGTGCCAGCAGTCCCCGACGTTCAGGAGAAAAACTGTTTTTT. Its protein product is CASSPRRSGEKLFF.

This clone was seen a few times. The chain has TRBV6-6 and TRBJ1-1; D unclear. V lost 5 bases and J 3 bases, leaving 10 bases between the germline ends. This CDR3 comprises 13 residues. Per germline, CDR1 MNHNY and CDR2 SVGAGI (reference sequence). As DNA, the CDR3 is TGTGCCAGCAGTCACCTCCGGGACACTGAAGCTTTCTTT. It specifies CASSHLRDTEAFF.

V gene TRBV6-5 combines with J gene TRBJ1-2, with 8 bases identical to TRBD1. J gave up 6 bases and V 2 bases, and 5 bases lay outside the gene matches. This CDR3 comprises 14 residues. Germline-derived CDR1 and CDR2 are MNHEY and SVGAGI. CDR3 region: CASSYRGQVHGYTF. In nucleotides, the CDR3 is TGTGCCAGCAGTTACAGGGGACAGGTACATGGCTACACCTTC.

This chain uses TRBV5-1 with TRBJ2-6, with 9 bases that match TRBD1. The CDR3 consists of 17 residues. Germline V gives CDR1 SGHRS, CDR2 YFSETQ. The trim removed 4 bases at V and 2 bases at J, leaving 7 bases unmatched. In DNA, the CDR3 is TGCGCCAGCAGCACCGGACAGGGGTATCCTGGGGCCAACGTCCTGACTTTC. It translates to CASSTGQGYPGANVLTF.

J is TRBJ1-5 and V is TRBV6-1; TRBD1 aligns across 10 bases. J lost 7 bases, V lost 6 bases, and 9 bases had no gene match. Germline CDR1 and CDR2: MNHNS and SASEGT. The CDR3 spans 15 residues. CDR3 nucleotides: TGTGCCAGCAGCTTTCGGGACAGGGGAGGACAGCCCCAGCATTTT. Amino acid sequence: CASSFRDRGGQPQHF.

This rearrangement joins TRBV6-6 to TRBJ2-5; 8 nucleotides align to TRBD1. Germline V gives CDR1 MNHNY, CDR2 SVGAGI (reference sequence). This CDR3 is built from 13 residues. V trimming: 6 bases; J trimming: 5 bases; junction bases outside the gene matches: 5. The CDR3 spells CASSLTGGETQYF. The CDR3 DNA follows: TGTGCCAGCAGCCTCACAGGGGGGGAGACCCAGTACTTC.

This clone occurred once. The V call is TRBV27, the J call TRBJ2-2; 9 bases line up with TRBD1. In germline, CDR1 is MNHEY, CDR2 SMNVEV (reference sequence). The CDR3 covers 21 residues. Losses at the gene ends were 8 bases for V and 5 bases for J; bases not matched to a gene: 27. The CDR3 spells CASAVESPGRTGGAGTGELFF. In DNA, the CDR3 is TGTGCCAGCGCCGTAGAGTCCCCGGGAAGAACAGGGGGCGCTGGTACCGGGGAGCTGTTTTTT.

V and J are TRBV6-1 and TRBJ1-1; unclear D gene. Germline V gene data show CDR1 as MNHNS and CDR2 as SASEGT. With 6 bases removed from V and 10 bases from J, the gap between germline ends came to 12 bases. The CDR3 has 11 amino acids. The chain's CDR3 is CASRTGIVAFF. In nucleotides, the CDR3 is TGTGCCAGCAGGACGGGGATTGTAGCTTTCTTT.

The chain carries TRBV18 and TRBJ1-2, with 8 bases lining up with TRBD1. Germline V gene sequence: CDR1 KGHSH, CDR2 LQKENI. With V trimmed by 5 bases and J by 0 bases, 8 bases remained unmatched. This CDR3 has 16 residues. This CDR3 is CASSSGTGRSNYGYTF. The CDR3 DNA is TGTGCCAGCTCATCCGGGACAGGCAGATCTAACTATGGCTACACCTTC.

J is TRBJ2-1 and V is TRBV28; 7 bases map to TRBD1. The CDR3 loop spans 14 amino acids. Germline trimming cut 5 bases from V and 6 bases from J; bases unmatched to any gene: 7. CDR1 is MDHEN, CDR2 SYDVKM, per germline. Here the CDR3 DNA reads TGTGCCAGCAGTGACAGGGTGAGAGGCAATGAGCAGTTCTTC. Amino acids: CASSDRVRGNEQFF.

The chain carries TRBV5-1 and TRBJ2-5; the D call may be TRBD1 or TRBD2 (5 bases each). Trimming stripped 0 bases from V and 2 bases from J, with 11 bases between. CDR1 and CDR2 (germline): SGHRS, YFSETQ. This CDR3 spans 15 amino acids. CDR3 coding DNA: TGCGCCAGCAGCTTGGGAGGGGTGCTTCAAGAGACCCAGTACTTC. Protein sequence: CASSLGGVLQETQYF.

This sequence joins TRBV6-1 and TRBJ2-1, with TRBD1 as a possible D gene (6 bases). The V end lost 1 base, the J end lost 12 bases, and 22 bases lay between the germline ends. CDR1 is MNHNS, CDR2 SASEGT, per germline. This CDR3 is built from 16 residues. CDR3 amino acids: CASSEGETGNRGRQFF. CDR3 in DNA: TGTGCCAGCAGTGAAGGGGAGACAGGCAACCGTGGGAGGCAGTTCTTC.

This clone was observed a single time. This rearrangement joins TRBV28 to TRBJ1-2; D is unclear. This CDR3 comprises 14 residues. Trimming took off 4 bases at V and 8 bases at J, with 17 bases between the two ends. The germline CDR1 and CDR2 sequences are MDHEN and SYDVKM. CDR3 sequence reads: CASSSIGGIGGYTF. The CDR3 DNA is TGTGCCAGCAGTTCGATAGGCGGGATCGGGGGCTACACCTTC.

The rearrangement uses TRBV28 and TRBJ2-7, with 8 nucleotides matching TRBD1. Germline V gene sequence: CDR1 MDHEN, CDR2 SYDVKM. J gave up 2 bases and V 7 bases, and 10 bases lay outside the gene matches. The CDR3 has 15 amino acids. The CDR3 region has the DNA TGTGCCAGCACATCCGGGGTCAGGGGGCCCTACGAGCAGTACTTC. As protein: CASTSGVRGPYEQYF.

V usage is TRBV5-1 and J usage is TRBJ2-1; 9 positions agree with TRBD1. V shed 4 bases and J 9 bases; nucleotides not matched to a gene: 5. The CDR3 length is 13 residues. The V gene's germline CDR1 is SGHRS and CDR2 YFSETQ. This chain's CDR3 is CASSPQGAGEQFF. Written as DNA, the CDR3 is TGCGCCAGCAGCCCACAGGGGGCAGGTGAGCAGTTCTTC.

The genes are TRBV5-1 and TRBJ2-2; possibly TRBD2 for D (6 bases). V lost 4 bases and J 1 base, leaving 8 bases between the germline ends. Germline V gene data show CDR1 as SGHRS and CDR2 as YFSETQ. This CDR3 spans 14 amino acids. The CDR3 is CASSLSGNTGELFF. The DNA for the CDR3 is TGCGCCAGCAGCCTTAGCGGGAACACCGGGGAGCTGTTTTTT. Based on the CDR3 plus reference TRBV5-1 and TRBJ2-2, the full variable domain is KAGVTQTPRYLIKTRGQQVTLSCSPISGHRSVSWYQQTPGQGLQFLFEYFSETQRNKGNFPGRFSGRQFSNSRSEMNVSTLELGDSALYLCASSLSGNTGELFFGEGSRLTVL.

This chain connects TRBV28 to TRBJ2-7; 13 bases match TRBD2. The CDR3 is 15 amino acids. Germline loops: CDR1 MDHEN, CDR2 SYDVKM. The ends lost 2 bases at V and 6 bases at J; junction bases unmatched: 4. As DNA, the CDR3 is TGTGCCAGCAGTTTACCCACTAGCGGGAGGGCCGAGCAGTACTTC. Protein: CASSLPTSGRAEQYF.

This chain links TRBV6-1 with TRBJ2-5; D not resolved. Germline V gene sequence: CDR1 MNHNS, CDR2 SASEGT. The length of the CDR3 is 14 residues. V was trimmed by 4 bases and J by 7 bases, leaving 16 bases between them. DNA for the CDR3: TGTGCCAGCAGTGCCACTTGGCCCGGTGGGACCCAGTACTTC. Translation: CASSATWPGGTQYF.

V and J are TRBV28 and TRBJ2-7; maybe TRBD2 (6 bases). Per germline, CDR1 MDHEN and CDR2 SYDVKM. Trimming removed 6 bases from V and 13 bases from J, with 19 bases in between. CDR3 length equals 12 residues. CDR3 in amino acids: CASSSTAGTSYF. CDR3 sequence (DNA): TGTGCCAGCAGCTCAACGGCGGGAACGAGTTACTTC. The variable domain in full, completed from reference TRBV28 and TRBJ2-7, reads DVKVTQSSRYLVKRTGEKVFLECVQDMDHENMFWYRQDPGLGLRLIYFSYDVKMKEKGDIPEGYSVSREKKERFSLILESASTNQTSMYLCASSSTAGTSYFGPGTRLTVT.

This clone was seen once. The rearrangement links TRBV6-1 to TRBJ2-4; D is tentatively TRBD1 or TRBD2 (5 bases each). Germline-derived CDR1 and CDR2 are MNHNS and SASEGT. The CDR3 extends over 18 amino acids. V was pared by 0 bases and J by 2 bases, with 17 bases between. The CDR3 nucleotides read TGTGCCAGCAGTGAAGCGGTCATCGGGACCCGGACCAAAAACATTCAGTACTTC. Protein: CASSEAVIGTRTKNIQYF.

CDR3: CASSVGGRGGNIQYF. The CDR3 nucleotides read TGTGCCAGCAGTGTCGGGGGTCGAGGAGGAAACATTCAGTACTTC. The chain uses TRBV28 and TRBJ2-4; TRBD2 is a possible D gene (6 bases). Trimming stripped 5 bases from V and 6 bases from J, with 17 bases between. The CDR3 totals 15 residues. Germline CDR1 MDHEN, CDR2 SYDVKM.

The gene calls are TRBV19 and TRBJ2-1; possibly TRBD1 for D (6 bases). V lost 4 bases and J lost 11, with 12 bases in between. The CDR3 sequence is 12 residues long. Germline V lookup: CDR1 LNHDA, CDR2 SQIVND (reference sequence). CDR3 in amino acids: CASSTTGNQQFF. The CDR3 DNA is TGTGCCAGTAGTACTACAGGGAATCAGCAGTTCTTC.

The chain employs TRBV4-1 and TRBJ2-1, with D tentatively TRBD2 (6 bases). CDR1 is MGHRA and CDR2 is YSYEKL in the germline V gene. CDR3 length equals 14 residues. The V end was cut by 3 bases, the J end by 7 bases, with 13 bases between. This CDR3 is CASSQGLLGNEQFF. The CDR3 coding sequence is TGCGCCAGCAGCCAGGGACTCCTGGGGAATGAGCAGTTCTTC.

A few counts support this clone. The DNA of the CDR3 is TGTGCCAGCAGTTGGATGGGACAGGGTGGTTCACCCCTCCACTTT. This encodes CASSWMGQGGSPLHF. The chain combines TRBV6-6 with TRBJ1-6, with TRBD1 matching 9 bases. Germline trimming cut 4 bases from V and 9 bases from J; bases unmatched to any gene: 7. The CDR3 covers 15 residues. Germline V CDR1 and CDR2: MNHNY, SVGAGI (reference sequence).

This sequence joins TRBV5-1 and TRBJ2-3; tentatively, D is TRBD2 (7 bases). CDR3 length equals 15 residues. Germline CDR1 SGHRS, CDR2 YFSETQ. V lost 7 bases and J 5 bases, leaving 20 bases between the germline ends. The CDR3 region has the DNA TGCGCCAGCTCCCTAGGGGGAGGGCCGCAAGATACGCAGTATTTT. It codes for CASSLGGGPQDTQYF.

The chain has TRBV6-1 and TRBJ2-3, with no clear D. The CDR3 is 15 amino acids. CDR1 is MNHNS and CDR2 is SASEGT in the germline V gene. Trimming removed 2 bases at V and 4 bases at J, with 13 bases between. CDR3 loop: CASSEMRSLADTQYF. In DNA, the CDR3 is TGTGCCAGCAGTGAAATGAGGTCCTTGGCAGATACGCAGTATTTT.

The CDR3 region is CSVPGVQETQYF. As DNA, the CDR3 is TGCAGCGTCCCAGGGGTCCAAGAGACCCAGTACTTC. The V and J genes are TRBV29-1 and TRBJ2-5; the D gene is possibly TRBD1 (6 bases). Trimming removed 6 bases from V and 1 base from J, with 9 bases in between. Germline CDR1 SQVTM, CDR2 ANQGSEA. This CDR3 is built from 12 residues.

The V call is TRBV11-3, the J call TRBJ2-6; a weak D match, TRBD1 (6 bases). The length of the CDR3 is 16 residues. Trimming stripped 5 bases from V and 0 bases from J, with 11 bases between. Germline V gene data show CDR1 as SGHNT and CDR2 as YENEEA. CDR3 sequence: CASSTRTASGANVLTF. The CDR3 nucleotides read TGTGCCAGCAGCACCCGGACAGCCTCTGGGGCCAACGTCCTGACTTTC.